A selection of T cell receptor beta chains follows, all from one sample in a study of PD-L1 blockade in urothelial cancer. Using immunoSEQ multiplex PCR, the repertoire was profiled, and TCRdb retains in-frame clones only, with some absent. The table shows about 25,000 clones, with roughly 85% occurring only once. Specimen: PBMCs, collected around atezolizumab (anti-PD-L1) treatment. The source is a man between 70 and 80 years old with urothelial cancer. Each CDR3 is given with its conserved first and last residue. D genes are given only for firm matches. Some rows mark clone size as missing; the rest say once, few, many or name a class of expanded clone.

>TRBJ1-2|NA|NA|TRBV11-3
TGTGCCAGCAGCTTAGGACATTCTAACTATGGCTACACCTTC
CASSLGHSNYGYTF
>TRBJ2-1|NA|NA|TRBV7-2
TGTGCCAGCAGCTTAGTCACAAACGGGGAGCAGTTCTTC
CASSLVTNGEQFF
>TRBJ1-5|TRBD1|once|TRBV5-1
TGCGCCAGCAGCCCCCAGGCAGGGGGTCAGCCCCAGCATTTT
CASSPQAGGQPQHF
>TRBJ1-3|TRBD1|NA|TRBV28
TGTGCCAGCAGTTCTTTCCGGGACAGGGCCTCTGGAAACACCATATATTTT
CASSSFRDRASGNTIYF
>TRBJ2-7|TRBD2|NA|TRBV16
TGTGCCAGCAGCCGCCGGGGAGGGAGGGCTGTCGAGCAGTACTTC
CASSRRGGRAVEQYF
>TRBJ2-1|TRBD2|NA|TRBV5-8
TGTGCCAGCAGCTACGGACTAGCGGGAGTGGATGAGCAGTTCTTC
CASSYGLAGVDEQFF
>TRBJ2-2|TRBD2|NA|TRBV2
TGTGCCAGCAGTGAAGGAGCGGGAGTAGCCGGGGAGCTGTTTTTT
CASSEGAGVAGELFF
>TRBJ2-1|TRBD2|few|TRBV9
TGTGCCAGCAGCATCTTCGGACTAGCGGGCCTTTTGCTCTCCTACAATGAGCAGTTCTTC
CASSIFGLAGLLLSYNEQFF
>TRBJ2-3|NA|NA|TRBV7-3
TGTGCCAGCAGCTTAACCGGAGCGGTGGGCACAGATACGCAGTATTTT
CASSLTGAVGTDTQYF
>TRBJ2-7|NA|NA|TRBV28
TGTGCCAGCAGGGGGCGATTCTACGAGCAGTACTTC
CASRGRFYEQYF
>TRBJ1-4|NA|NA|TRBV29-1
TGCAGCGGTGGCGGGGGAACTAATGAAAAACTGTTTTTT
CSGGGGTNEKLFF
>TRBJ1-1|NA|NA|TRBV27
TGTGCCAGCAAAACCTCCGGGGCTGAAGCTTTCTTT
CASKTSGAEAFF
>TRBJ1-5|TRBD1|NA|TRBV2
TGTGCCAGCAGTGAAACAGGGGGCAATCAGCCCCAGCATTTT
CASSETGGNQPQHF
>TRBJ2-5|NA|NA|TRBV28
TGTGCCAGCAGTCGTAACCAAGAGACCCAGTACTTC
CASSRNQETQYF
>TRBJ1-1|NA|NA|TRBV20-1
TGCAGTGCTAAAGGGGACACTGAAGCTTTCTTT
CSAKGDTEAFF
>TRBJ2-2|TRBD1|NA|TRBV10-3
TGTGCCATCAGACCGACAGGGTACACCGGGGAGCTGTTTTTT
CAIRPTGYTGELFF
>TRBJ1-2|TRBD1|NA|TRBV11-2
TGTGCCAGCAGCTTAGGGACAGGGGTCGGTGGCTACACCTTC
CASSLGTGVGGYTF
>TRBJ2-1|TRBD1|NA|TRBV30
TGTGCCTGGAGAACTACCGGGACAGTAGCGAGCTCCTACAATGAGCAGTTCTTC
CAWRTTGTVASSYNEQFF
>TRBJ2-1|TRBD1|NA|TRBV11-2
TGTGCCAGCAGCTTAGAAGGACAGGACCCTGAGCAGTTCTTC
CASSLEGQDPEQFF
>TRBJ1-4|TRBD1|NA|TRBV4-2
TGTGCCAGCAGCTCCGGACAGGGGGACGAAAAACTGTTTTTT
CASSSGQGDEKLFF
>TRBJ2-1|NA|NA|TRBV14
TGTGCCAGCAGCCAAGATCTAAATGAGCAGTTCTTC
CASSQDLNEQFF
>TRBJ1-2|NA|once|TRBV6-5
TGTGCCAGCAGCCATGAAACAGGGCTCTATGGCTACACCTTC
CASSHETGLYGYTF
>TRBJ2-1|NA|NA|TRBV2
TGTGCCAGCACGCAGAAGACTTTAGGAATAGACAATGAGCAGTTCTTC
CASTQKTLGIDNEQFF
>TRBJ2-1|NA|NA|TRBV5-6
TGTGCCAGCAGCCGGAGGGACAGATTAGACAATGAGCAGTTCTTC
CASSRRDRLDNEQFF
>TRBJ2-7|NA|NA|TRBV5-1
TGCGCCAGCAGCCCGGACAACTACGAGCAGTACTTC
CASSPDNYEQYF
>TRBJ2-1|NA|NA|TRBV7-9
TGTGCCAGCCGCCGGGGGTACAATGAGCAGTTCTTC
CASRRGYNEQFF
>TRBJ2-5|TRBD2|NA|TRBV11-1
TGTGCCAGCAGCTTTCTTTATCCCCTAGCGGGAGTAAAAGAGACCCAGTACTTC
CASSFLYPLAGVKETQYF
>TRBJ2-7|TRBD1|NA|TRBV30
TGTGCCTGGAGAGAGACAGGGGCCCTCGGAGAGCAGTACTTC
CAWRETGALGEQYF